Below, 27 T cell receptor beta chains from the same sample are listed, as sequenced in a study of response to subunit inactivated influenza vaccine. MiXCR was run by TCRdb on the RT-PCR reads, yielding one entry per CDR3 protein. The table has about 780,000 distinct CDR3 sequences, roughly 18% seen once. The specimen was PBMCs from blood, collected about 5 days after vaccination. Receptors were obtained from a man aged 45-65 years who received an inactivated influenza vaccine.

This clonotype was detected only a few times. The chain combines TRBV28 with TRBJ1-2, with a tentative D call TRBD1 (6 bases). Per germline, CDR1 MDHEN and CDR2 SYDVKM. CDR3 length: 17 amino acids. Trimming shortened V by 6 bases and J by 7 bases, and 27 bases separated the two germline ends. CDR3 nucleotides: TGTGCCAGCAGCCCCACCCAGGGGTGGGCCCAGCGATTTGGCTACACCTTC. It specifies CASSPTQGWAQRFGYTF.

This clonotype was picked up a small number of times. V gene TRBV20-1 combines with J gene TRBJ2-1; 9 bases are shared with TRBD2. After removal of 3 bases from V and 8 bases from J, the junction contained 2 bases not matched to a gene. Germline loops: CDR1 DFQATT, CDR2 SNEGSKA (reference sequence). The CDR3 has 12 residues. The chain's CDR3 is CSASLAGDEQFF. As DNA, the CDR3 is TGCAGTGCTAGTTTAGCGGGAGATGAGCAGTTCTTC.

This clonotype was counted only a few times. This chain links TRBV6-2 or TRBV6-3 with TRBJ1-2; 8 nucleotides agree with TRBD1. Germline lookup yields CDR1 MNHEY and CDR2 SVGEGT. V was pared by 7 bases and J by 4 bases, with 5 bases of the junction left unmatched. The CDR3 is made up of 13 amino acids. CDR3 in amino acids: CASTWDRIYGYTF. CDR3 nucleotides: TGTGCCAGCACTTGGGACAGGATCTATGGCTACACCTTC.

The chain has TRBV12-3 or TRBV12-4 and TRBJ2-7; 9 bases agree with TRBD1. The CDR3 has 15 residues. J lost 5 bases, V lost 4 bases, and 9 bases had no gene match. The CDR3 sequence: CASSSHGDRANEQYF. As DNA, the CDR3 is TGTGCCAGCAGTTCCCACGGGGACAGGGCCAACGAGCAGTACTTC.

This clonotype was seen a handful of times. The chain's CDR3 is CASNPGMGQRLGEQFF. CDR3 coding DNA: TGTGCCAGCAACCCTGGAATGGGACAGCGCCTGGGTGAGCAGTTCTTC. The gene calls are TRBV12-3 or TRBV12-4 and TRBJ2-1; 7 bases align to TRBD1. The V gene end was trimmed by 7 bases and the J gene end by 9 bases; junction bases not matched to a gene: 18. This CDR3 has 16 residues.

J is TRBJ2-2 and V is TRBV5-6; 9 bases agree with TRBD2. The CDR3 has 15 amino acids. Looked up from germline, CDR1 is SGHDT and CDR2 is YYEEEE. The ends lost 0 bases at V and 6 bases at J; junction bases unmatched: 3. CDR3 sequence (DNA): TGTGCCAGCAGCTTGGGACTAGCGGTTGCCGGGGAGCTGTTTTTT. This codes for CASSLGLAVAGELFF. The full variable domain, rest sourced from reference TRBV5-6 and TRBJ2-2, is DAGVTQSPTHLIKTRGQQVTLRCSPKSGHDTVSWYQQALGQGPQFIFQYYEEEERQRGNFPDRFSGHQFPNYSSELNVNALLLGDSALYLCASSLGLAVAGELFFGEGSRLTVL.

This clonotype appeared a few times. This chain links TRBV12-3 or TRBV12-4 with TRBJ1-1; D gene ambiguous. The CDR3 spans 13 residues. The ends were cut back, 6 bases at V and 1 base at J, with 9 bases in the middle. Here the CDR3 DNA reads TGTGCCAGCAGACCCTGGAAGAACACTGAAGCTTTCTTT. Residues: CASRPWKNTEAFF.

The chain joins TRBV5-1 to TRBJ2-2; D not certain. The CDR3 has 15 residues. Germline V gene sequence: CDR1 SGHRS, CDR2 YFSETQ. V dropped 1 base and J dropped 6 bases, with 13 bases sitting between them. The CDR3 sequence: CASSLRTDGSGELFF. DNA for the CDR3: TGCGCCAGCAGCTTGAGAACAGACGGTTCCGGGGAGCTGTTTTTT.

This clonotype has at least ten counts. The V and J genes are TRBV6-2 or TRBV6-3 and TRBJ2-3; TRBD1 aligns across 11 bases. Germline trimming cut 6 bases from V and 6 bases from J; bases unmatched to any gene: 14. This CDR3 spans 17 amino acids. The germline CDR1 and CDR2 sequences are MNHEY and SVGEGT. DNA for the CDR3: TGTGCCAGCAGCCCCTTTATGGGGACAGGGGGTGCCGATACGCAGTATTTT. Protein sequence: CASSPFMGTGGADTQYF.

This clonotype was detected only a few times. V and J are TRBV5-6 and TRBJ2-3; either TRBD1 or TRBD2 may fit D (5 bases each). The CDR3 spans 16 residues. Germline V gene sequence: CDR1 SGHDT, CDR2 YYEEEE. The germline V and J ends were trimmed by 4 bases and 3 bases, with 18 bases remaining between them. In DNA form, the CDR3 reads TGTGCCAGCAGCCAGAACGGGGCCTGGTCTACAGATACGCAGTATTTT. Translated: CASSQNGAWSTDTQYF.

The CDR3, as DNA: TGTGCCATCAGTGAGATAGGGCAGGTGAACACCGGGGAGCTGTTTTTT. As protein: CAISEIGQVNTGELFF. This chain links TRBV10-3 with TRBJ2-2, with D unclear. The ends were cut back, 2 bases at V and 1 base at J, with 11 bases in the middle. This CDR3 comprises 16 residues. Germline V gives CDR1 ENHRY, CDR2 SYGVKD.

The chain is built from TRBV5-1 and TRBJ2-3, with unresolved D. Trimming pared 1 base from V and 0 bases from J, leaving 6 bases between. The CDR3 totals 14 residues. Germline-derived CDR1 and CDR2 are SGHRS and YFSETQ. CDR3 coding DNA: TGCGCCAGCAGCTTGCCAGCTAGCACAGATACGCAGTATTTT. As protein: CASSLPASTDTQYF.

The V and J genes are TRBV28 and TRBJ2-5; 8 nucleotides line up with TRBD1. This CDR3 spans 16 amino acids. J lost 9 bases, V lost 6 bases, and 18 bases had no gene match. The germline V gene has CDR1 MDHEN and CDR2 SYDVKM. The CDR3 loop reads CASRDLRGQILGSQYF. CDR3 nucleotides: TGTGCCAGCAGGGACCTCAGGGGGCAGATTTTGGGGTCCCAGTACTTC.

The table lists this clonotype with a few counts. This CDR3 is CASSLAVGATYNEQFF. The CDR3 DNA is TGCGCCAGCAGCTTGGCCGTGGGGGCCACCTACAATGAGCAGTTCTTC. The chain carries TRBV5-1 and TRBJ2-1, with TRBD1 as a possible D gene (6 bases). V dropped 0 bases and J dropped 2 bases, with 12 bases sitting between them. This CDR3 has 16 residues. The germline V gene has CDR1 SGHRS and CDR2 YFSETQ.

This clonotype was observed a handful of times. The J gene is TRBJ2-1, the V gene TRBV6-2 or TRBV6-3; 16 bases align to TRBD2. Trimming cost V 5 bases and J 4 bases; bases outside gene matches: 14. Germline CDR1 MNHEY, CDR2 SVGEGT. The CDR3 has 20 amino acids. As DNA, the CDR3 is TGTGCCAGCAGTACAATCACCGGGACTAGCGGGGGGGCCACATACAATGAGCAGTTCTTC. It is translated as CASSTITGTSGGATYNEQFF.

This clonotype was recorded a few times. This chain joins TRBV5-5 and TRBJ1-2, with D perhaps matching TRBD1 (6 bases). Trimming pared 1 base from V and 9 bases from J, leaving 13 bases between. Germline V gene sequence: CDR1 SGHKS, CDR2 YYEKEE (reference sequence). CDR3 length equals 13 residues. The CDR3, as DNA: TGTGCCAGCAGCTTGCTGGGGGGCTGGAGCTACACCTTC. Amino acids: CASSLLGGWSYTF.

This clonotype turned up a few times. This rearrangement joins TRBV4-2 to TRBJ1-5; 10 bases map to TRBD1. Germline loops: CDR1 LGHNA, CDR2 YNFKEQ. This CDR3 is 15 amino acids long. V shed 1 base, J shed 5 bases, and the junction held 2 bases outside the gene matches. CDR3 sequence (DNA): TGTGCCAGCAGCCAAGGACAGGGGGCTGATCAGCCCCAGCATTTT. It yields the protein CASSQGQGADQPQHF.

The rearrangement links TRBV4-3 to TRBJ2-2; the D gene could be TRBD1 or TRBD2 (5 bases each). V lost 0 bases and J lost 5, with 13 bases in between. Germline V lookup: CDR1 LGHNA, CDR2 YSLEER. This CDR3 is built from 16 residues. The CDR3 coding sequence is TGCGCCAGCAGCCAAGAACCGGGACGGTGGACCGGGGAGCTGTTTTTT. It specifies CASSQEPGRWTGELFF.

CDR3: CSAKNRGLYEQYF. CDR3 DNA: TGCAGTGCTAAAAACAGGGGGCTCTACGAGCAGTACTTC. The chain carries TRBV20-1 and TRBJ2-7; 9 bases agree with TRBD1. The CDR3 has 13 residues. Unmatched junction bases numbered 4, after V lost 4 bases and J lost 3 bases. Germline V gene data show CDR1 as DFQATT and CDR2 as SNEGSKA (reference sequence).

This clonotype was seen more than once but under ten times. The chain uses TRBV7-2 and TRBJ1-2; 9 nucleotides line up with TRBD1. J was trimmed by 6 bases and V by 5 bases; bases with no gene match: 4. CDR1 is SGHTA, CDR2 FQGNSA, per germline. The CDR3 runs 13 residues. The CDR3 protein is CASSVGQGHGYTF. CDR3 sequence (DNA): TGTGCCAGCAGCGTTGGACAGGGGCATGGCTACACCTTC.

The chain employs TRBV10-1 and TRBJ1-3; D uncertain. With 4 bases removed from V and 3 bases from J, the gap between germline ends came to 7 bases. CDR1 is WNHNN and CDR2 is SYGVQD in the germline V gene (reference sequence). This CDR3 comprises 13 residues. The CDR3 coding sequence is TGCGCCAGCAGTGCTGCAGTTGGAAACACCATATATTTT. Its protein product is CASSAAVGNTIYF.

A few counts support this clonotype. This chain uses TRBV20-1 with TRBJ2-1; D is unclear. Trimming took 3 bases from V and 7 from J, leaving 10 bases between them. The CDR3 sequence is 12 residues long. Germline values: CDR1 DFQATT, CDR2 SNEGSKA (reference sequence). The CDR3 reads CSASLQGNEQFF. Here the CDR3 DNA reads TGCAGTGCTAGTCTCCAAGGAAATGAGCAGTTCTTC.

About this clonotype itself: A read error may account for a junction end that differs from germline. The chain's CDR3 is CASSQEQHFYEQYF. For the CDR3, the DNA is TGTGCTAGCAGCCAAGAGCAACATTTCTACGAGCAGTACTTC. The gene calls are TRBV14 and TRBJ2-7; D call uncertain. Germline V gene sequence: CDR1 SGHDN, CDR2 FVKESK. There are 14 residues in the CDR3. Using reference TRBV14 and TRBJ2-7 for the parts outside the CDR3, the full variable domain is EAGVTQFPSHSVIEKGQTVTLRCDPISGHDNLYWYRRVMGKEIKFLLHFVKESKQDESGMPNNRFLAERTGGTYSTLKVQPAELEDSGVYFCASSQEQHFYEQYFGPGTRLTVT.

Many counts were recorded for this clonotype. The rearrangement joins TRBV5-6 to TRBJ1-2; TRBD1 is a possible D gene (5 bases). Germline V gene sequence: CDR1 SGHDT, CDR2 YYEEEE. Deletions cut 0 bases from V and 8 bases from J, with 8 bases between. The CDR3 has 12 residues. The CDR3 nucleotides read TGTGCCAGCAGCTTGGTGGGGGACGGCTACACCTTC. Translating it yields CASSLVGDGYTF. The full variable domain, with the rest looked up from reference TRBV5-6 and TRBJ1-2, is DAGVTQSPTHLIKTRGQQVTLRCSPKSGHDTVSWYQQALGQGPQFIFQYYEEEERQRGNFPDRFSGHQFPNYSSELNVNALLLGDSALYLCASSLVGDGYTFGSGTRLTVV.

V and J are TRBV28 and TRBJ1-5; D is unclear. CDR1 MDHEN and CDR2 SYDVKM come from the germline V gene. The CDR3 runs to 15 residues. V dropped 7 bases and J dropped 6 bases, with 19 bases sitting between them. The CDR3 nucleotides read TGTGCCAGCACCCAAGAGGGTTTTTACAGTCAGCCCCAGCATTTT. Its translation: CASTQEGFYSQPQHF.

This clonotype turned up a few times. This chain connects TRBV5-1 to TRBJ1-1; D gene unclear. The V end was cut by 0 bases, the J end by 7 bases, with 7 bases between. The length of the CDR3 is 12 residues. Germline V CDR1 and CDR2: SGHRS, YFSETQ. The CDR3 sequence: CASSLGSDEAFF. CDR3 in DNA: TGCGCCAGCAGCTTGGGTTCGGATGAAGCTTTCTTT.

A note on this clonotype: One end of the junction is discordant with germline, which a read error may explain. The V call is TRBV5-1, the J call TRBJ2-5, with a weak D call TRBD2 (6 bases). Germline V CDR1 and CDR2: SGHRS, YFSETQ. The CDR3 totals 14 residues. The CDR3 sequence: CASSFWRDQETQYF. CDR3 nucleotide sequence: TGCGCCAGCAGCTTTTGGAGGGACCAGGAGACCCAGTACTTC.